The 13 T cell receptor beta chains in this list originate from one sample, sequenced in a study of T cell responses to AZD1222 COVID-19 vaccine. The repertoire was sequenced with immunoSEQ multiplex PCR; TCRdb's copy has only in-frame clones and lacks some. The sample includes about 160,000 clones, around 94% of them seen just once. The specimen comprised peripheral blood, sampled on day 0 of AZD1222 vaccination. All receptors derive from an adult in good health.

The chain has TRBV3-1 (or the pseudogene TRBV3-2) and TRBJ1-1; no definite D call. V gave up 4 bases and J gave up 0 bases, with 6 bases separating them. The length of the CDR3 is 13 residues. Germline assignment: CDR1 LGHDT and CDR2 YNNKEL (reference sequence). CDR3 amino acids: CASSLTLNTEAFF. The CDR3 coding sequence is TGTGCCAGCAGCCTCACTTTGAACACTGAAGCTTTCTTT.

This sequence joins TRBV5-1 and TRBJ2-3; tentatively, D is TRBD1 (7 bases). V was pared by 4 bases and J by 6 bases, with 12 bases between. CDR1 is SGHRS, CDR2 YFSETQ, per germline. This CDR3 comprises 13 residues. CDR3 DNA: TGCGCCAGCAGCGACCCAGGGGGGGATACGCAGTATTTT. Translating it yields CASSDPGGDTQYF.

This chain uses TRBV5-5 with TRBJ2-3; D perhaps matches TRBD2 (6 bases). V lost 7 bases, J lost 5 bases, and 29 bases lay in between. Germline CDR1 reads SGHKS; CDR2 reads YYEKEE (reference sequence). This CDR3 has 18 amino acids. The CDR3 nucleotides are TGTGCCAGCGGCGGGGAGGTGAGGGAGTGGCACACTCGAGATACGCAGTATTTT. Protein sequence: CASGGEVREWHTRDTQYF.

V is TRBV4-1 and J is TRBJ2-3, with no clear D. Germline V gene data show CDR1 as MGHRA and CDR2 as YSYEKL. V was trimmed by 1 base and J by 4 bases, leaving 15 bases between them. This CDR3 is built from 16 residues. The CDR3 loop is CASSQAPGSLSDTQYF. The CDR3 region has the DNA TGCGCCAGCAGCCAAGCTCCCGGAAGTTTGTCAGATACGCAGTATTTT.

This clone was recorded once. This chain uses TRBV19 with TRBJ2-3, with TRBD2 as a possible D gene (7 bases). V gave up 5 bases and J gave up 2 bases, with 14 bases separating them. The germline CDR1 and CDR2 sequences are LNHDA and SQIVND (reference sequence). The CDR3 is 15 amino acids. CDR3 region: CASSLGGPLTDTQYF. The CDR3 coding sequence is TGTGCCAGTAGTCTCGGGGGGCCGCTCACAGATACGCAGTATTTT.

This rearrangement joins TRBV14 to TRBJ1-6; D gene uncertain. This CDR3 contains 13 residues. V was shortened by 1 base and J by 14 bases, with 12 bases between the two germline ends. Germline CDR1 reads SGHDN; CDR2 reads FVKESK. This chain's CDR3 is CASSQGRKLSLHF. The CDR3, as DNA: TGTGCCAGCAGCCAAGGCCGGAAGCTTTCCCTCCACTTT.

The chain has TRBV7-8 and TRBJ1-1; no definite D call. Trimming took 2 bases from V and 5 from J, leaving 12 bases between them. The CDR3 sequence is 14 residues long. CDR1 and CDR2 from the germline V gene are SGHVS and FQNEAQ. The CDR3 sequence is CASSLNSKGTEAFF. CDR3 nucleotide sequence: TGTGCCAGCAGCTTAAATAGTAAGGGAACTGAAGCTTTCTTT. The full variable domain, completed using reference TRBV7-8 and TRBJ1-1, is GAGVSQSPRYKVAKRGQDVALRCDPISGHVSLFWYQQALGQGPEFLTYFQNEAQLDKSGLPSDRFFAERPEGSVSTLKIQRTQQEDSAVYLCASSLNSKGTEAFFGQGTRLTVV.

DNA of the CDR3: TGCAGTGCTAGTTCCCCACTAGTGGCCTACAATGAGCAGTTCTTC. Translated, it gives CSASSPLVAYNEQFF. The V and J genes are TRBV20-1 and TRBJ2-1; TRBD2 might be the D (5 bases). CDR3 size: 15 residues. The germline CDR1 and CDR2 sequences are DFQATT and SNEGSKA (reference sequence). V was pared by 3 bases and J by 2 bases, with 14 bases between.

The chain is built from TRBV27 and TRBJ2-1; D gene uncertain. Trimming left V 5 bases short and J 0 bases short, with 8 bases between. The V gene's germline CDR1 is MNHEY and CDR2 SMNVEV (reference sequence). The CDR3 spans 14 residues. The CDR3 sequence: CASSRMGSYNEQFF. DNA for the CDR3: TGTGCCAGCAGTCGTATGGGCTCCTACAATGAGCAGTTCTTC.

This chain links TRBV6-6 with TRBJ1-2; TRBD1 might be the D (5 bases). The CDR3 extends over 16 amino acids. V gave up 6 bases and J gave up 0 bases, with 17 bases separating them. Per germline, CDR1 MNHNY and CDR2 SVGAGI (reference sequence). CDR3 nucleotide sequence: TGTGCCAGCAGCAGACACCGGGACGGAGCTAACTATGGCTACACCTTC. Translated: CASSRHRDGANYGYTF.

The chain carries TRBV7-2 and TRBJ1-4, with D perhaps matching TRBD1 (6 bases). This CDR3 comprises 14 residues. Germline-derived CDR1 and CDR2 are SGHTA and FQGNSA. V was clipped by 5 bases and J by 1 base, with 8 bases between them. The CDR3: CASSPDRTNEKLFF. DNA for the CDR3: TGTGCCAGCAGCCCGGACAGAACTAATGAAAAACTGTTTTTT.

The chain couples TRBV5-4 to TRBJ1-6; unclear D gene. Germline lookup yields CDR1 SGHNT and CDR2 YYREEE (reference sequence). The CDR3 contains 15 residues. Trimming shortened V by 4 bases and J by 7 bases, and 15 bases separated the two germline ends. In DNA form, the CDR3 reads TGTGCCAGCAGCGACGGTCGGGCGAGCAATTCACCCCTCCACTTT. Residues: CASSDGRASNSPLHF.

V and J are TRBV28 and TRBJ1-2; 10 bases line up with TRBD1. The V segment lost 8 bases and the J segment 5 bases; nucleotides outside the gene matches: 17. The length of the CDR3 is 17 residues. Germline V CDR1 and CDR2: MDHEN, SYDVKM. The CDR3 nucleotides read TGTGCCAGCGAGAGTGAGGCCGGGACAGGGGATATGTATGGCTACACCTTC. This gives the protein CASESEAGTGDMYGYTF.